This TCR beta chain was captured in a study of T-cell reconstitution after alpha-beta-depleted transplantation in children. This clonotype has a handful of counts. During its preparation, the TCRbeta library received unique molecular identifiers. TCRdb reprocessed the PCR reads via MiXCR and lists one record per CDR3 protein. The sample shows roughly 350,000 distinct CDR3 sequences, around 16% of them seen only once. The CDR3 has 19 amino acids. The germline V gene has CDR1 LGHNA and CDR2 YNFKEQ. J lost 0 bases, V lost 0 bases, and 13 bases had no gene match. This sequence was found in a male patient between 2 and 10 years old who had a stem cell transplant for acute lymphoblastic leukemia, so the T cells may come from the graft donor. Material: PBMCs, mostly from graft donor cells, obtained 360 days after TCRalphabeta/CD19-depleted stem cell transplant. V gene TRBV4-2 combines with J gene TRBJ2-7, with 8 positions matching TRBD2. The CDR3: CASSQDRGTRYRGSYEQYF. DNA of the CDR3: TGTGCCAGCAGCCAAGATCGGGGGACTAGGTATCGTGGCTCCTACGAGCAGTACTTC.